This entry features one TCR beta chain sequence. This specimen comes from a study of human T cells and chemical hapten exposure. As for time point: healthy volunteer bleed at 2 weeks. Blood, whole and unfractionated, served as the source for total RNA extraction. Individual cDNA molecules (in the library) carried attached unique molecular identifiers. Each CDR3 protein gets one entry after TCRdb re-called the RACE reads with MiXCR. Among some 120,000 distinct CDR3 sequences listed, more than 7.5% were seen once. V lost 1 base, J lost 6 bases, and 17 bases lay in between. The germline V gene encodes CDR1 SGHAT and CDR2 FQDESV (reference sequence). This CDR3 is built from 16 residues.

The J gene is TRBJ2-3, the V gene TRBV11-1; no firm D call. The sample comprised whole blood. The TCR comes from a male donor in good health. Some clones in this sample may be carry-over from other donors' samples. CDR3 sequence (DNA): TGTGCCAGCAGCTTAGAAACTTGGGATAACGTGGATACGCAGTATTTT. This gives the protein CASSLETWDNVDTQYF.